The clone carrying this T cell receptor (beta chain) was detected a few times. This record belongs to a study of blood T cells in healthy people across ages. As for the study in general: The template switching approach captured approximately one barcoded beta molecule for every two T cells.

The V and J ends lost 5 bases and 8 bases, in that order; junction bases with no gene match: 11. The CDR3 runs 15 residues. Primed by a sample-barcoded 5' primer and a J-beta primer mix, a second PCR proceeded for roughly 7 to 11 cycles. There were at least 2.5 million CDR3-containing paired-end reads obtained from each sample. TCRdb reprocessed the 5' RACE reads via MiXCR and lists one record per CDR3 protein. Of some 670,000 distinct CDR3 sequences in the sample, about 51% were seen once. The sequencing input was blood. The V gene is TRBV12-3 or TRBV12-4, the J gene TRBJ1-4; 7 positions agree with TRBD1. This clonotype was obtained from a woman older than 75 in good health. Here the CDR3 reads CASSRHRGGKEKLFF. The CDR3 bases are TGTGCCAGCAGTCGCCACAGGGGAGGGAAGGAAAAACTGTTTTTT.